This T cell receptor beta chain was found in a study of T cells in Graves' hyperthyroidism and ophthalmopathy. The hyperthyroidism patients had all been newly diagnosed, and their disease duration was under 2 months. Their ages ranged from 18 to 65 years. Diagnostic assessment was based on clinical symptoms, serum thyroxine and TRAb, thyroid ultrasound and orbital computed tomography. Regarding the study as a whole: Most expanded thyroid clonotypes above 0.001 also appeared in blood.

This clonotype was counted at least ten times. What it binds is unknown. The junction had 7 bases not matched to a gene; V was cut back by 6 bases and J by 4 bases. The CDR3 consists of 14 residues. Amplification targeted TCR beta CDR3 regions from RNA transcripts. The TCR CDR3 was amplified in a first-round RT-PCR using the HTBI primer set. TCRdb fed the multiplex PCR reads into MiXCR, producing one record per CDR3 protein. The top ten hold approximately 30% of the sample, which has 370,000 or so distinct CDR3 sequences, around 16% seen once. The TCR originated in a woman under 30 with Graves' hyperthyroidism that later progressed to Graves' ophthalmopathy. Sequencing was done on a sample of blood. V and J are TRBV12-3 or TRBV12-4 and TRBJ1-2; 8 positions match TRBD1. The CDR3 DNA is TGTGCCAGCAGCCCCCAGGGGGCAGGCTATGGCTACACCTTC. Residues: CASSPQGAGYGYTF.